This T cell receptor beta chain was captured by sequencing in a study of T-cell memory formation after mild COVID-19. Study-wide points: The authors did not confirm SARS-CoV-2 specificity of second-wave clones peaking day 37.

TCRdb redid the calling of the 5' RACE reads with MiXCR, one entry per CDR3 protein. The sample has hundreds of thousands of distinct CDR3 sequences; about 16% are singletons. With V trimmed by 5 bases and J by 2 bases, 15 bases remained unmatched. Germline-derived CDR1 and CDR2 are MNHNS and SASEGT. The CDR3 runs to 18 residues. Regarding this clonotype: What it binds is not known.

This clonotype was sampled from an adult woman who had mild COVID-19 (a few samples of this study predate the infection). Cell type and time point are not known. Sequencing was done on a sample of PBMCs or a T cell subset sorted from them (not recorded which). The genes are TRBV6-1 and TRBJ1-5; 7 nucleotides align to TRBD1. The CDR3 DNA reads as TGTGCCAGCAGTCTCCTGAAACGAGGGGGCTCTGGCAATCAGCCCCAGCATTTT. Translating gives CASSLLKRGGSGNQPQHF.